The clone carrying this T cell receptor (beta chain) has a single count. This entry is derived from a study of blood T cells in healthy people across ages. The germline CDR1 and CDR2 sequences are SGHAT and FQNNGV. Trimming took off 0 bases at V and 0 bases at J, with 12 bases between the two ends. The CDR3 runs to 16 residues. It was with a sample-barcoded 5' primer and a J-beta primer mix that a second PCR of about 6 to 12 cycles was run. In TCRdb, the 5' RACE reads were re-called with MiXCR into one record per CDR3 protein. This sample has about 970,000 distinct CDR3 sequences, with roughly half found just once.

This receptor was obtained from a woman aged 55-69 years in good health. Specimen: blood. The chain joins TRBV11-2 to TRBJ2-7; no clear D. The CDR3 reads CASSLDLWKSSYEQYF. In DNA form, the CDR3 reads TGTGCCAGCAGCTTAGATCTATGGAAGAGCTCCTACGAGCAGTACTTC.